The next 12 T cell receptor beta chains were all read from a single sample in a study of control samples from healthy donors and cancer patients. Assay used: immunoSEQ multiplex PCR; TCRdb lists only in-frame clones, some missing. This table has approximately 120,000 clones, about nine tenths appearing once. The sample taken for sequencing was blood. Receptors were obtained from a human donor in good health. The donor label of this sample is uncertain.

V usage is TRBV24-1 and J usage is TRBJ1-2, with D hard to call. Germline V gene data show CDR1 as KGHDR and CDR2 as SFDVKD. Trimming left V 4 bases short and J 2 bases short, with 10 bases between. This CDR3 comprises 14 residues. The CDR3 reads CATSEPTVNYGYTF. The CDR3 DNA reads TGTGCCACCAGTGAGCCCACAGTAAACTATGGCTACACCTTC.

The J gene is TRBJ2-7, the V gene TRBV19; D might be TRBD2 (6 bases). The CDR3 extends over 12 amino acids. With 7 bases removed from V and 6 bases from J, the gap between germline ends came to 13 bases. Germline assignment: CDR1 LNHDA and CDR2 SQIVND (reference sequence). The CDR3 sequence: CASTPGGREQYF. Here the CDR3 DNA reads TGTGCCAGTACTCCTGGAGGGCGCGAGCAGTACTTC.

The rearrangement joins TRBV19 to TRBJ1-2; D gene ambiguous. CDR1 is LNHDA, CDR2 SQIVND, per germline (reference sequence). The V gene lost 6 bases and the J gene lost 7 bases, with 18 bases spanning the gap. The CDR3 contains 14 residues. The CDR3 DNA is TGTGCCAGTAGACGTGGCGAGGGTAGATCTGGCTACACCTTC. It is translated as CASRRGEGRSGYTF.

DNA of the CDR3: TGCGCCAGCAGCCGGGACCGGAGCTCCTACAATGAGCAGTTCTTC. This sequence encodes CASSRDRSSYNEQFF. The chain recombines TRBV5-1 with TRBJ2-1; tentatively, D is TRBD1 or TRBD2 (5 bases each). V was shortened by 4 bases and J by 0 bases, with 11 bases between the two germline ends. CDR1 is SGHRS and CDR2 is YFSETQ in the germline V gene. This CDR3 is built from 15 residues. Looking up the rest from reference TRBV5-1 and TRBJ2-1 gives the full variable domain: KAGVTQTPRYLIKTRGQQVTLSCSPISGHRSVSWYQQTPGQGLQFLFEYFSETQRNKGNFPGRFSGRQFSNSRSEMNVSTLELGDSALYLCASSRDRSSYNEQFFGPGTRLTVL.

J is TRBJ1-1 and V is TRBV30; D unclear. V was shortened by 2 bases and J by 0 bases, with 7 bases between the two germline ends. From germline, CDR1 is GTSNPN and CDR2 SVGIG (reference sequence). This CDR3 comprises 13 residues. CDR3 sequence reads: CAWSSGLNTEAFF. The CDR3 coding sequence is TGTGCCTGGAGTTCGGGTTTGAACACTGAAGCTTTCTTT.

The chain couples TRBV18 to TRBJ1-2; D gene uncertain. This CDR3 comprises 21 residues. Germline V gene lookup returns CDR1 KGHSH and CDR2 LQKENI. V was pared by 0 bases and J by 0 bases, with 26 bases between. CDR3 protein: CASSPPISGTPGHPSNYGYTF. CDR3 sequence (DNA): TGTGCCAGCTCACCACCTATTTCGGGAACACCGGGCCACCCGTCTAACTATGGCTACACCTTC.

This sequence joins TRBV20-1 and TRBJ1-1; D is unclear. Trimming took 3 bases from V and 1 from J, leaving 3 bases between them. CDR1 is DFQATT, CDR2 SNEGSKA, per germline (reference sequence). This CDR3 has 11 residues. The CDR3 spells CSASPNTEAFF. The CDR3 DNA follows: TGCAGTGCTAGTCCGAACACTGAAGCTTTCTTT.

The V call is TRBV2, the J call TRBJ1-3; TRBD1 is a possible D gene (6 bases). V was pared by 11 bases and J by 4 bases, with 12 bases between. In germline, CDR1 is SNHLY, CDR2 FYNNEI. This CDR3 is built from 12 residues. CDR3 bases: TGTGCCTCGGGGGCAGGGGGAAACACCATATATTTT. The encoded protein is CASGAGGNTIYF.

The chain is built from TRBV28 and TRBJ2-5, with a possible D match to TRBD2 (6 bases). The CDR3 totals 16 residues. CDR1 and CDR2 (germline): MDHEN, SYDVKM. V was cut by 2 bases and J by 2 bases, with 15 bases left in between. This CDR3 is CASSLNRWDFQETQYF. Written as DNA, the CDR3 is TGTGCCAGCAGTTTAAATCGTTGGGACTTTCAAGAGACCCAGTACTTC.

The rearrangement uses TRBV3-1 (or the pseudogene TRBV3-2) and TRBJ1-1, with a weak D call TRBD1 (5 bases). The V gene's germline CDR1 is LGHDT and CDR2 YNNKEL (reference sequence). V was clipped by 1 base and J by 0 bases, with 9 bases between them. This CDR3 has 15 amino acids. The CDR3, as DNA: TGTGCCAGCAGCCAAGGGGGCGGAATGAACACTGAAGCTTTCTTT. As protein: CASSQGGGMNTEAFF.

This clone appeared a single time. The chain links TRBV5-5 to TRBJ1-4; tentative D call: TRBD1 (5 bases). Germline CDR1 SGHKS, CDR2 YYEKEE (reference sequence). V gave up 4 bases and J gave up 3 bases, with 10 bases separating them. This CDR3 spans 14 amino acids. In DNA form, the CDR3 reads TGTGCCAGCAGCCGCAGGGAGGCTAATGAAAAACTGTTTTTT. This translates into CASSRREANEKLFF.

The V gene is TRBV6-1, the J gene TRBJ1-4; D unresolved. The CDR3 runs 13 residues. Germline assignment: CDR1 MNHNS and CDR2 SASEGT. Trimming stripped 1 base from V and 4 bases from J, with 4 bases between. The CDR3 is CASSEDRNEKLFF. The CDR3, as DNA: TGTGCCAGCAGTGAAGACCGTAATGAAAAACTGTTTTTT.